Sequencing of this T cell receptor beta chain was carried out in a study of OX40 agonist ivuxolimab in advanced cancers. Notes on the study in general: Expanded clones were, on average, more numerous in CD8+ T cells than in CD4+.

Assay: immunoSEQ multiplex PCR; the TCRdb copy retains only in-frame clones and omits some. In the table there are roughly 110,000 clones, less than 95% of which are singletons. Trimming removed 7 bases from V and 5 bases from J; junction bases left unmatched: 9. CDR1 SGHRS and CDR2 YFSETQ come from the germline V gene. The CDR3 contains 14 residues. Comments on this clone: Its antigen is as yet unknown.

The sequenced sample was CD4+ or CD8+ T cells sorted from blood, obtained in a trial of the OX40 agonist ivuxolimab. The receptor was derived from an adult with an advanced solid tumor such as melanoma, head and neck, liver or kidney cancer. The chain couples TRBV5-1 to TRBJ2-5; 9 bases map to TRBD1. The CDR3 region is CASSLDRGGETQYF. As DNA, the CDR3 is TGCGCCAGCTCCTTGGACAGGGGCGGGGAGACCCAGTACTTC.